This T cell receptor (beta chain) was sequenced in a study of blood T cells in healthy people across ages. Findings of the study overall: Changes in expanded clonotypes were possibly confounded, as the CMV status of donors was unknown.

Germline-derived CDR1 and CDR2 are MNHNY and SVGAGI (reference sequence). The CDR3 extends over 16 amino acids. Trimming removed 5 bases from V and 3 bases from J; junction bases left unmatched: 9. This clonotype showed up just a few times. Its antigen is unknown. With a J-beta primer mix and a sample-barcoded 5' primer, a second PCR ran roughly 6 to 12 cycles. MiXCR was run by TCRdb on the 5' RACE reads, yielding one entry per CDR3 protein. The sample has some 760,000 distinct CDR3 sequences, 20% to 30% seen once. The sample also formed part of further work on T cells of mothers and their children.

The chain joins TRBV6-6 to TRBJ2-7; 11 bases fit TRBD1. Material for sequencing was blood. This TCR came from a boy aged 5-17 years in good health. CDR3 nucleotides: TGTGCCAGCAGTACATGGCGGGGACAGGGGGGCTACGAGCAGTACTTC. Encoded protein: CASSTWRGQGGYEQYF.